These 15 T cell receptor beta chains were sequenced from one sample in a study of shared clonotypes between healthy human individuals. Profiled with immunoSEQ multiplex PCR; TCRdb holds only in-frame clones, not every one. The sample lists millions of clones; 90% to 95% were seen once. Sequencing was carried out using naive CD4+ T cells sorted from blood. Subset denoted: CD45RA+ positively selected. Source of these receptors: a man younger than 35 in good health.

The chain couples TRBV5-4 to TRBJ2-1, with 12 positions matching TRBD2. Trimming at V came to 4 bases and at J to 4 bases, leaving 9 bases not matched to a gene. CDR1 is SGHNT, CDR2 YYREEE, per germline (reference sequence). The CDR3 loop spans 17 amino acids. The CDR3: CASSPNIGTSGYNEQFF. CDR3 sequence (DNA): TGTGCCAGCAGCCCAAACATCGGGACTAGCGGGTACAATGAGCAGTTCTTC.

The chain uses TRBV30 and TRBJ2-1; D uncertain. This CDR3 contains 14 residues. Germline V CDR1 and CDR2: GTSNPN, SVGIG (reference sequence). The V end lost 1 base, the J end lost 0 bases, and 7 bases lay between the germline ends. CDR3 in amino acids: CAWSAEISYNEQFF. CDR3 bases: TGTGCCTGGAGTGCGGAGATCTCCTACAATGAGCAGTTCTTC.

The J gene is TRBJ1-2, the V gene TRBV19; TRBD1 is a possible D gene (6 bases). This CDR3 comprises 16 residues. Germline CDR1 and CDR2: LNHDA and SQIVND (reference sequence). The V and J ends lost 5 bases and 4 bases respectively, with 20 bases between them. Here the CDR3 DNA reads TGTGCCAGTAGTTTGGCCCGGGACACGGTATTCTATGGCTACACCTTC. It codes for CASSLARDTVFYGYTF.

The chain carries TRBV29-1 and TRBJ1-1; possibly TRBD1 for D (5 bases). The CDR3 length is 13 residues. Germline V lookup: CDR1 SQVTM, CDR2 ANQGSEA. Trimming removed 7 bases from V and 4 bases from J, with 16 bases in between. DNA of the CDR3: TGCAGCGCTGGGACTGGGCAGGGCACTGAAGCTTTCTTT. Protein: CSAGTGQGTEAFF. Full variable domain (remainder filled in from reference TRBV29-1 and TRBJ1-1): SAVISQKPSRDICQRGTSLTIQCQVDSQVTMMFWYRQQPGQSLTLIATANQGSEATYESGFVIDKFPISRPNLTFSTLTVSNMSPEDSSIYLCSAGTGQGTEAFFGQGTRLTVV.

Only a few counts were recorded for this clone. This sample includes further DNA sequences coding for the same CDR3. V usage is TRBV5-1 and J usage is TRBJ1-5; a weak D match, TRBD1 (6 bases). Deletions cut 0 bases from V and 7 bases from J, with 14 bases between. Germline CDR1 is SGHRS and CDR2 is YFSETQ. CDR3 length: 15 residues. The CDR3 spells CASSLDGGQGQPQHF. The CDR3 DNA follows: TGCGCCAGCAGCTTGGACGGGGGGCAGGGGCAGCCCCAGCATTTT.

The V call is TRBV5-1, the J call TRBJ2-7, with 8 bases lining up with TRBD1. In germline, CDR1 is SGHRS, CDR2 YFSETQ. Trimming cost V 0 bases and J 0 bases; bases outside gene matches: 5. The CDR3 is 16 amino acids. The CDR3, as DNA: TGCGCCAGCAGCTTGGCCCCGGGACAGGCCTCCTACGAGCAGTACTTC. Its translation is CASSLAPGQASYEQYF.

CDR3 nucleotide sequence: TGTGCCAGCAGCTTCTTTGACGTAGGGACGCCTTTCTTT. It codes for CASSFFDVGTPFF. The J gene is TRBJ1-1, the V gene TRBV7-2; possible D gene TRBD1, 5 bases. Deletions cut 3 bases from V and 12 bases from J, with 17 bases between. Germline CDR1 is SGHTA and CDR2 is FQGNSA. The CDR3 consists of 13 residues.

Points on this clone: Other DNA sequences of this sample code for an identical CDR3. The DNA of the CDR3 is TGTGCCACCAGCAGAGAGGCAAGCAATCAGCCCCAGCATTTT. Residues: CATSREASNQPQHF. This chain uses TRBV15 with TRBJ1-5, with no clear D. This CDR3 region has 14 residues. Deletions cut 0 bases from V and 1 base from J, with 4 bases between. Germline V gene sequence: CDR1 LNHNV, CDR2 YYDKDF (reference sequence).

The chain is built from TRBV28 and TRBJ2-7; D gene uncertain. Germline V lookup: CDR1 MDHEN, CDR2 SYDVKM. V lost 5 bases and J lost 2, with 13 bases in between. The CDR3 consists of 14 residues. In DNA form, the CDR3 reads TGTGCCAGCAGTCCCCACGATTTGACCTACGAGCAGTACTTC. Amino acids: CASSPHDLTYEQYF.

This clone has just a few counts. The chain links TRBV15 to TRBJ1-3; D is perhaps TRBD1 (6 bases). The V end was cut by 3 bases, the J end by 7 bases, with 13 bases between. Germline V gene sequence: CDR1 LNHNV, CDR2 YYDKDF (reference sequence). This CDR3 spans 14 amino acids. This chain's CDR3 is CATSSPAQGNTIYF. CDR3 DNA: TGTGCCACCAGCAGCCCCGCACAGGGTAACACCATATATTTT.

The CDR3 DNA sequence: TGTGCCAGCACTTCCTGGGGGGGACGCTACACCTTC. It specifies CASTSWGGRYTF. The chain carries TRBV2 and TRBJ1-2; D perhaps matches TRBD1 (5 bases). Trimming stripped 7 bases from V and 9 bases from J, with 15 bases between. There are 12 residues in the CDR3. CDR1 and CDR2 from the germline V gene are SNHLY and FYNNEI.

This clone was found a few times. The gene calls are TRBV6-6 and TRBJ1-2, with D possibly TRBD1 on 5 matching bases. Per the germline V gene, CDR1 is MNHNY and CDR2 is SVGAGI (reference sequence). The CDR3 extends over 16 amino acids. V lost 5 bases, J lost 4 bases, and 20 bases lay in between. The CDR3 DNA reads TGTGCCAGCAGTCAAGGGACGGCCCCCGGGATCTATGGCTACACCTTC. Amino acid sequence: CASSQGTAPGIYGYTF.

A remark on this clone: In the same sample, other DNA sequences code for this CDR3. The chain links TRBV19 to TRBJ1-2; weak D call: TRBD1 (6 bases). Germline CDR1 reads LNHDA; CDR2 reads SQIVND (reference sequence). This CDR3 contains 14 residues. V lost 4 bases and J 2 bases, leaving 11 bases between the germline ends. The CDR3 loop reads CASSSGQGNYGYTF. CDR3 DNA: TGTGCCAGTAGTAGTGGGCAGGGGAACTATGGCTACACCTTC.

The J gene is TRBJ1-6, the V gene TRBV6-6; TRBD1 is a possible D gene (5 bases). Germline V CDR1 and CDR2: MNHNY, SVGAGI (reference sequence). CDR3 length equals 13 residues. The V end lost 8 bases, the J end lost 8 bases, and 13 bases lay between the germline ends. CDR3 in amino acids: CASDGTGHSPLHF. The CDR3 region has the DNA TGTGCCAGCGACGGAACAGGACATTCACCCCTCCACTTT.

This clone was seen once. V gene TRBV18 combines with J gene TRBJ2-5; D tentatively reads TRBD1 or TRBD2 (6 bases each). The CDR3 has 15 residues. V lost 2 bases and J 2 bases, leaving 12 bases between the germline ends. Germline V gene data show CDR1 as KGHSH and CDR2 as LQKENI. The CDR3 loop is CASSPRRGTQETQYF. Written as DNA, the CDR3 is TGTGCCAGCTCACCAAGGAGGGGGACGCAAGAGACCCAGTACTTC. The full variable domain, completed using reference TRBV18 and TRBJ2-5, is NAGVMQNPRHLVRRRGQEARLRCSPMKGHSHVYWYRQLPEEGLKFMVYLQKENIIDESGMPKERFSAEFPKEGPSILRIQQVVRGDSAAYFCASSPRRGTQETQYFGPGTRLLVL.